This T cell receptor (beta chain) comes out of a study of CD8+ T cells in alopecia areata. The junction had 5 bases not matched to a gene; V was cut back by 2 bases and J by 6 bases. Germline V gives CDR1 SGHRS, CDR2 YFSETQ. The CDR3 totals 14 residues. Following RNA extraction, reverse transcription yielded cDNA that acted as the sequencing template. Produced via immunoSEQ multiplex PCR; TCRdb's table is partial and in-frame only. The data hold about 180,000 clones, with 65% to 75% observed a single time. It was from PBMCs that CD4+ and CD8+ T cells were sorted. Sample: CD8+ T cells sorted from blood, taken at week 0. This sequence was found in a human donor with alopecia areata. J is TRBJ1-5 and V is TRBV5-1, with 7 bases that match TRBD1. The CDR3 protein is CASSFRQGGQPQHF. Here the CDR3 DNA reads TGCGCCAGCAGCTTCAGACAGGGCGGTCAGCCCCAGCATTTT. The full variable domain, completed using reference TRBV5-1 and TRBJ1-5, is KAGVTQTPRYLIKTRGQQVTLSCSPISGHRSVSWYQQTPGQGLQFLFEYFSETQRNKGNFPGRFSGRQFSNSRSEMNVSTLELGDSALYLCASSFRQGGQPQHFGDGTRLSIL.